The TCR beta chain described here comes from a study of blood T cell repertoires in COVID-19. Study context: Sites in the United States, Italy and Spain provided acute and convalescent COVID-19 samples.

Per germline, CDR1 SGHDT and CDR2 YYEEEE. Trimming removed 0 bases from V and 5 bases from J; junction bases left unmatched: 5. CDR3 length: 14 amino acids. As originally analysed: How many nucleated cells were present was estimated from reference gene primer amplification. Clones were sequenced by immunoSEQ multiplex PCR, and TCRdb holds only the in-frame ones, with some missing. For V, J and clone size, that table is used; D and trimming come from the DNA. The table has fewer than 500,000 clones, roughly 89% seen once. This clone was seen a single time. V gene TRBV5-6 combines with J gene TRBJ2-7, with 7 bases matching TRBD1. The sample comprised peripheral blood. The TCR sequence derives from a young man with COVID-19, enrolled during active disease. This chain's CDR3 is CASSLVGRGNEQYF. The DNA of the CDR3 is TGTGCCAGCAGCTTGGTAGGCAGGGGGAACGAGCAGTACTTC.